A single T cell receptor beta chain is shown here with its context. Trimming cost V 5 bases and J 2 bases, with 11 bases left between them. This CDR3 contains 14 residues. Looked up from germline, CDR1 is SGHVS and CDR2 is FNYEAQ. 13 Jbeta primers and 60 Vbeta primers were used for the PCR. TCRdb keeps only in-frame clones here, not all; method: immunoSEQ multiplex PCR. Of 50,000 to 65,000 clones in the sample, 72% were seen once. This specimen belongs to a study of cytomegalovirus exposure and HLA in healthy donors. The TCR was taken from a woman aged 45-60 years in good health and CMV-seropositive. The sequenced sample consisted of PBMCs. The chain joins TRBV7-6 to TRBJ2-3; D unresolved. DNA of the CDR3: TGTGCCAGCAGCCCGTCACATTCCACAGATACGCAGTATTTT. Translating gives CASSPSHSTDTQYF.